These 21 T cell receptor beta chains originate from one sample sequenced in a study of blood T cell repertoires in COVID-19. TCRdb's table, derived via immunoSEQ multiplex PCR, lists solely in-frame clones and lacks some. The sample consists of 130,000 or so clones, around 77% of them appearing once. Sequenced input: peripheral blood. The receptors here all came from a man aged 55 to 70 with active or convalescent COVID-19.

This chain joins TRBV4-2 and TRBJ2-3; TRBD2 matches at 7 bases. This CDR3 is 17 amino acids long. After removal of 0 bases from V and 2 bases from J, the junction contained 8 bases not matched to a gene. CDR1 LGHNA and CDR2 YNFKEQ come from the germline V gene. CDR3 sequence reads: CASSQDSAGVPTDTQYF. The CDR3, as DNA: TGTGCCAGCAGCCAAGATTCCGCGGGAGTTCCCACAGATACGCAGTATTTT.

This clone was detected once. V and J are TRBV30 and TRBJ2-7; 10 bases are shared with TRBD1. The CDR3 totals 16 residues. J was trimmed by 3 bases and V by 3 bases; bases with no gene match: 11. Germline V gene data show CDR1 as GTSNPN and CDR2 as SVGIG (reference sequence). DNA of the CDR3: TGTGCCTGGAGCCTAACCGGACAGGGGGGACTCTACGAGCAGTACTTC. It codes for CAWSLTGQGGLYEQYF.

This chain joins TRBV9 and TRBJ2-5; 8 bases agree with TRBD1. The V segment lost 4 bases and the J segment 5 bases; nucleotides outside the gene matches: 19. Germline V CDR1 and CDR2: SGDLS, YYNGEE. The CDR3 covers 18 residues. The CDR3 is CASSPQGLQGVMTETQYF. CDR3 nucleotides: TGTGCCAGCAGCCCTCAGGGGTTACAGGGGGTAATGACGGAGACCCAGTACTTC.

This chain joins TRBV3-1 (or the pseudogene TRBV3-2) and TRBJ2-7; TRBD2 aligns across 8 bases. Germline values: CDR1 LGHDT, CDR2 YNNKEL (reference sequence). CDR3 length: 15 residues. The V gene end was trimmed by 4 bases and the J gene end by 4 bases; junction bases not matched to a gene: 9. The CDR3 here is CASSPMGTSGYEQYF. Written as DNA, the CDR3 is TGTGCCAGCAGCCCCATGGGAACTAGCGGTTACGAGCAGTACTTC.

The chain combines TRBV19 with TRBJ2-3; a weak D match, TRBD1 (5 bases). CDR3 size: 14 residues. Germline CDR1 reads LNHDA; CDR2 reads SQIVND (reference sequence). Trimming pared 7 bases from V and 2 bases from J, leaving 13 bases between. The CDR3 sequence is CASTLTANTDTQYF. In nucleotides, the CDR3 is TGTGCCAGTACCCTGACAGCTAACACAGATACGCAGTATTTT. Supplemented by reference TRBV19 and TRBJ2-3, the full variable domain reads DGGITQSPKYLFRKEGQNVTLSCEQNLNHDAMYWYRQDPGQGLRLIYYSQIVNDFQKGDIAEGYSVSREKKESFPLTVTSAQKNPTAFYLCASTLTANTDTQYFGPGTRLTVL.

V is TRBV28 and J is TRBJ2-7, with a tentative D call TRBD2 (5 bases). Germline assignment: CDR1 MDHEN and CDR2 SYDVKM. CDR3 size: 14 residues. The V end was cut by 2 bases, the J end by 0 bases, with 8 bases between. CDR3 coding DNA: TGTGCCAGCAGTTTAGGAGGAGGCTCCTACGAGCAGTACTTC. As protein: CASSLGGGSYEQYF.

This chain uses TRBV7-2 with TRBJ1-5, with a weak D call TRBD1 (6 bases). Per the germline V gene, CDR1 is SGHTA and CDR2 is FQGNSA. This CDR3 has 16 residues. V lost 0 bases, J lost 5 bases, and 14 bases lay in between. The CDR3 sequence: CASSLASGGSDQPQHF. For the CDR3, the DNA is TGTGCCAGCAGCTTAGCATCTGGGGGCAGCGATCAGCCCCAGCATTTT.

The J gene is TRBJ1-1, the V gene TRBV7-8; 7 positions match TRBD1. V gave up 5 bases and J gave up 1 base; unmatched junction bases: 7. This CDR3 comprises 15 residues. The V gene's germline CDR1 is SGHVS and CDR2 FQNEAQ. CDR3 sequence: CASSHGQVRNTEAFF. In nucleotides, the CDR3 is TGTGCCAGCAGCCACGGACAGGTGAGGAACACTGAAGCTTTCTTT.

This clone has a single count. J is TRBJ2-7 and V is TRBV11-2; no clear D gene. Trimming cost V 5 bases and J 2 bases, with 13 bases left between them. This CDR3 comprises 14 residues. Germline V lookup: CDR1 SGHAT, CDR2 FQNNGV. The CDR3 bases are TGTGCCAGCAGCCCGGGTCTCCGGACCTACGAGCAGTACTTC. This sequence encodes CASSPGLRTYEQYF.

The J gene is TRBJ2-2, the V gene TRBV20-1; 9 nucleotides match TRBD1. This CDR3 has 14 residues. Looked up from germline, CDR1 is DFQATT and CDR2 is SNEGSKA (reference sequence). V trimming: 6 bases; J trimming: 7 bases; junction bases outside the gene matches: 9. CDR3 DNA sequence: TGCAGTGCCAGTAACAGGGGGCTTAACGGGGAGCTGTTTTTT. It yields the protein CSASNRGLNGELFF.

To note about this clone: At one of its ends the junction is not consistent with the germline gene, which may arise from a read error. This chain connects TRBV3-1 (or the pseudogene TRBV3-2) to TRBJ1-4; D unresolved. Germline-derived CDR1 and CDR2 are LGHDT and YNNKEL (reference sequence). The CDR3 runs to 14 residues. The DNA of the CDR3 is TGTGCCGGCAGCCAAGATGGGCCCGATGAAAAACTGTTTTTT. This gives the protein CAGSQDGPDEKLFF.

The chain combines TRBV6-4 with TRBJ1-2; no clear D gene. CDR1 MRHNA and CDR2 SNTAGT come from the germline V gene. V was clipped by 2 bases and J by 7 bases, with 20 bases between them. The CDR3 covers 16 residues. CDR3 DNA: TGTGCCAGCAGTGACGTATGGGCCCAGGACTCAAGTGGCTACACCTTC. It specifies CASSDVWAQDSSGYTF.

The chain has TRBV5-1 and TRBJ2-2; 8 positions match TRBD1. V lost 4 bases and J lost 0; bases outside the gene matches: 2. This CDR3 is 15 amino acids long. Germline-derived CDR1 and CDR2 are SGHRS and YFSETQ. CDR3 sequence (DNA): TGCGCCAGCAGCGCGGGACAGGCGAACACCGGGGAGCTGTTTTTT. Translated, it gives CASSAGQANTGELFF.

The CDR3 loop is CASAPQGTGDTGELFF. The CDR3, as DNA: TGTGCTAGTGCCCCCCAGGGGACAGGGGACACCGGGGAGCTGTTTTTT. The chain is built from TRBV12-5 and TRBJ2-2; the match to TRBD1 covers 10 bases. The CDR3 has 16 amino acids. The germline V gene encodes CDR1 LGHNT and CDR2 FRNRAP. Losses at the gene ends were 7 bases for V and 3 bases for J; bases not matched to a gene: 8.

The chain couples TRBV6-5 to TRBJ1-1; 8 bases match TRBD1. This CDR3 region has 13 residues. V trimming: 4 bases; J trimming: 8 bases; junction bases outside the gene matches: 6. Germline CDR1 MNHEY, CDR2 SVGAGI. The CDR3 nucleotides read TGTGCCAGCAGTTTCAACCGGGACAGGGAAGCTTTCTTT. It is translated as CASSFNRDREAFF.

The CDR3 DNA is TGCGCCAGCAGCACTGGAGTGGGGGGGACTAGCCTCCATGAGCAGTTCTTC. Translation: CASSTGVGGTSLHEQFF. The rearrangement uses TRBV5-1 and TRBJ2-1, with 9 bases aligning to TRBD2. The germline CDR1 and CDR2 sequences are SGHRS and YFSETQ. The CDR3 spans 17 residues. V lost 4 bases and J lost 8; bases outside the gene matches: 16.

The chain combines TRBV14 with TRBJ2-1; 11 bases map to TRBD2. Germline lookup yields CDR1 SGHDN and CDR2 FVKESK. CDR3 length: 16 residues. With 4 bases clipped from V and 3 bases from J, the junction kept 5 bases outside the gene matches. The CDR3 DNA is TGTGCCAGCAGCCGGGCCGGACTAGCGGGCTACAATGAGCAGTTCTTC. This translates into CASSRAGLAGYNEQFF.

The chain combines TRBV28 with TRBJ2-7; TRBD1 matches 7 bases. Germline assignment: CDR1 MDHEN and CDR2 SYDVKM. This CDR3 is built from 13 residues. V was clipped by 8 bases and J by 2 bases; unmatched bases: 6. For the CDR3, the DNA is TGTGCCAGCCCCGGGACAGCGCCCTACGAGCAGTACTTC. Its translation is CASPGTAPYEQYF.

The chain carries TRBV14 and TRBJ2-7; D might be TRBD2 (5 bases). The CDR3 loop spans 14 amino acids. Trimming pared 1 base from V and 4 bases from J, leaving 11 bases between. Per germline, CDR1 SGHDN and CDR2 FVKESK. The CDR3 region has the DNA TGTGCCAGCAGCCAAGCCAGAGGGCTGTACGAGCAGTACTTC. It yields the protein CASSQARGLYEQYF.

The V gene is TRBV11-2, the J gene TRBJ2-1, with 7 nucleotides matching TRBD2. Germline CDR1 SGHAT, CDR2 FQNNGV. This CDR3 is built from 15 residues. With 0 bases clipped from V and 9 bases from J, the junction kept 8 bases outside the gene matches. In nucleotides, the CDR3 is TGTGCCAGCAGCTTAGATGGGCGGGAGACTGCTGAGCAGTTCTTC. Amino acid sequence: CASSLDGRETAEQFF.

V gene TRBV27 combines with J gene TRBJ2-7; 13 bases match TRBD2. This CDR3 contains 19 residues. The V segment lost 4 bases and the J segment 0 bases; nucleotides outside the gene matches: 12. From germline, CDR1 is MNHEY and CDR2 SMNVEV (reference sequence). DNA of the CDR3: TGTGCCAGCAGTTCAGAACTACCCGGGACTAGCGGGGCCTCCTACGAGCAGTACTTC. Its translation is CASSSELPGTSGASYEQYF.